Listed below are T cell receptor beta chains from one sample, sequenced in a study of blood T cell repertoires in COVID-19. The data were produced by immunoSEQ multiplex PCR, yet TCRdb's version contains in-frame clones alone and is incomplete. The table lists 150,000 to 200,000 clones, roughly 86% of them singletons, with 8% to 10% in the top ten. Sequencing used PBMCs or T cells enriched from blood (not recorded which). All receptors derive from a woman in her thirties who had recovered from COVID-19. Both conserved end residues are trimmed from each CDR3.

CDR3aa	v_gene	j_gene
ASSQEPRGLAGGRLNEQF	TRBV4-1	TRBJ2-1
ASSEEPLGQDYGYT	TRBV28	TRBJ1-2
ASSSTGGQGITEAF	TRBV13	TRBJ1-1
ASRSRSGRTGGELF	TRBV7-9	TRBJ2-2
AWSVTETEAF	TRBV30	TRBJ1-1
ASSFGGSNEKLF	TRBV11-2	TRBJ1-4
ASSDQRLAPHTGELF	TRBV2	TRBJ2-2
ASSLGRGVYEQY	TRBV7-8	TRBJ2-7
ASSNSYEQY	TRBV19	TRBJ2-7
ASSPGQGIIANEKLF	TRBV5-1	TRBJ1-4
ASSLQGALQETQY	TRBV5-1	TRBJ2-5
ASSKGQGARNTEAF	TRBV3-1/TRBV3-2	TRBJ1-1
ASSLGVVGDTQC	TRBV7-9	TRBJ2-3
ASSPSLYEQY	TRBV28	TRBJ2-7
ASSDAGGEQF	TRBV6-1	TRBJ2-1
ASPLPLAGGPQDTDTQY	TRBV28	TRBJ2-3
ASSQGGTSGFLEQY	TRBV5-1	TRBJ2-7
ASSTHPNVLRGRGYEQY	TRBV21-1	TRBJ2-7
ASSSGGSLNTEAF	TRBV5-1	TRBJ1-1
ATSPSGTSGIYTQGTQY	TRBV24-1	TRBJ2-5
ASSQGGQQNYGYT	TRBV4-1	TRBJ1-2
ASSLIQGGQPQH	TRBV28	TRBJ1-5
ASSSGRDRGRGGYT	TRBV28	TRBJ1-2
ASSIPGGEETQY	TRBV19	TRBJ2-5
ASTPGEKYEQY	TRBV12-3/TRBV12-4	TRBJ2-7
ASRAGARSYEQY	TRBV19	TRBJ2-7
ASSKGGNGYT	TRBV28	TRBJ1-2
ASSLNGGNQPQH	TRBV27	TRBJ1-5
ASSRREESWRAYEQY	TRBV6-6	TRBJ2-7
ASSLTSYSYNEQF	TRBV5-1	TRBJ2-1
ASSSTGGANTGELF	TRBV18	TRBJ2-2
ASSLASTTLTASYEQY	TRBV5-7	TRBJ2-7
ASSYQGVDEKLF	TRBV6-6	TRBJ1-4
AWGTSGLSSYNEQF	TRBV30	TRBJ2-1
AISDTMGQGRNTIY	TRBV10-3	TRBJ1-3
ASSLIGSEAF	TRBV12-3/TRBV12-4	TRBJ1-1
ASQARGY	TRBV11-3	TRBJ2-7
ASSPGQVKYSNQPQH	TRBV28	TRBJ1-5
ASSSGVARGYT	TRBV28	TRBJ1-2
ASSDTPGGRSPLH	TRBV9	TRBJ1-6
ASSDSWRGTYEQY	TRBV6-1	TRBJ2-7
ASSLSGGNTGELF	TRBV11-3	TRBJ2-2
ASGLNVGQGAFEAF	TRBV12-5	TRBJ1-1
ASSLEGEVIHEQF	TRBV28	TRBJ2-1
ASRVQGKETQY	TRBV11-2	TRBJ2-5
ASSSPTGGTYEQY	TRBV6-5	TRBJ2-7
ASSLRGLGNTIY	TRBV7-2	TRBJ1-3
AWEGGASGANVLT	TRBV30	TRBJ2-6
ASSPSEGARGYGYT	TRBV3-1/TRBV3-2	TRBJ1-2
ASSYDFASRRSYNEQF	TRBV28	TRBJ2-1
SVEKDRGYEQY	TRBV29-1	TRBJ2-7
ASSFWVEEGEQF	TRBV5-5	TRBJ2-1